Sequencing of this T cell receptor (beta chain) was carried out in a study of blood T cell repertoires in COVID-19. Study summary: Whether acute or convalescent, the COVID-19 samples came from the United States, Italy and Spain. Sample material is recorded as cDNA or gDNA derived from T cells, B-cell-depleted T cells, or PBMCs.

Authors' data handling: Reference gene primers were amplified, and this amplification served to estimate nucleated cell counts. The data were produced by immunoSEQ multiplex PCR, yet TCRdb's version contains in-frame clones alone and is incomplete. The V and J calls and the clone size are those of that table, but D and trimming were determined from the DNA. The sample holds fewer than 200,000 clones, about 85% seen once. Per the germline V gene, CDR1 is SQVTM and CDR2 is ANQGSEA. Germline trimming cut 8 bases from V and 4 bases from J; bases unmatched to any gene: 7. The CDR3 spans 13 residues. The chain recombines TRBV29-1 with TRBJ2-7, with 11 bases aligning to TRBD2. The sample was peripheral blood. This sequence originates from a woman older than 75 with acute or convalescent COVID-19. DNA for the CDR3: TGCAGCTTTGGGACTAGCGGCAATTACGAGCAGTACTTC. As protein: CSFGTSGNYEQYF.